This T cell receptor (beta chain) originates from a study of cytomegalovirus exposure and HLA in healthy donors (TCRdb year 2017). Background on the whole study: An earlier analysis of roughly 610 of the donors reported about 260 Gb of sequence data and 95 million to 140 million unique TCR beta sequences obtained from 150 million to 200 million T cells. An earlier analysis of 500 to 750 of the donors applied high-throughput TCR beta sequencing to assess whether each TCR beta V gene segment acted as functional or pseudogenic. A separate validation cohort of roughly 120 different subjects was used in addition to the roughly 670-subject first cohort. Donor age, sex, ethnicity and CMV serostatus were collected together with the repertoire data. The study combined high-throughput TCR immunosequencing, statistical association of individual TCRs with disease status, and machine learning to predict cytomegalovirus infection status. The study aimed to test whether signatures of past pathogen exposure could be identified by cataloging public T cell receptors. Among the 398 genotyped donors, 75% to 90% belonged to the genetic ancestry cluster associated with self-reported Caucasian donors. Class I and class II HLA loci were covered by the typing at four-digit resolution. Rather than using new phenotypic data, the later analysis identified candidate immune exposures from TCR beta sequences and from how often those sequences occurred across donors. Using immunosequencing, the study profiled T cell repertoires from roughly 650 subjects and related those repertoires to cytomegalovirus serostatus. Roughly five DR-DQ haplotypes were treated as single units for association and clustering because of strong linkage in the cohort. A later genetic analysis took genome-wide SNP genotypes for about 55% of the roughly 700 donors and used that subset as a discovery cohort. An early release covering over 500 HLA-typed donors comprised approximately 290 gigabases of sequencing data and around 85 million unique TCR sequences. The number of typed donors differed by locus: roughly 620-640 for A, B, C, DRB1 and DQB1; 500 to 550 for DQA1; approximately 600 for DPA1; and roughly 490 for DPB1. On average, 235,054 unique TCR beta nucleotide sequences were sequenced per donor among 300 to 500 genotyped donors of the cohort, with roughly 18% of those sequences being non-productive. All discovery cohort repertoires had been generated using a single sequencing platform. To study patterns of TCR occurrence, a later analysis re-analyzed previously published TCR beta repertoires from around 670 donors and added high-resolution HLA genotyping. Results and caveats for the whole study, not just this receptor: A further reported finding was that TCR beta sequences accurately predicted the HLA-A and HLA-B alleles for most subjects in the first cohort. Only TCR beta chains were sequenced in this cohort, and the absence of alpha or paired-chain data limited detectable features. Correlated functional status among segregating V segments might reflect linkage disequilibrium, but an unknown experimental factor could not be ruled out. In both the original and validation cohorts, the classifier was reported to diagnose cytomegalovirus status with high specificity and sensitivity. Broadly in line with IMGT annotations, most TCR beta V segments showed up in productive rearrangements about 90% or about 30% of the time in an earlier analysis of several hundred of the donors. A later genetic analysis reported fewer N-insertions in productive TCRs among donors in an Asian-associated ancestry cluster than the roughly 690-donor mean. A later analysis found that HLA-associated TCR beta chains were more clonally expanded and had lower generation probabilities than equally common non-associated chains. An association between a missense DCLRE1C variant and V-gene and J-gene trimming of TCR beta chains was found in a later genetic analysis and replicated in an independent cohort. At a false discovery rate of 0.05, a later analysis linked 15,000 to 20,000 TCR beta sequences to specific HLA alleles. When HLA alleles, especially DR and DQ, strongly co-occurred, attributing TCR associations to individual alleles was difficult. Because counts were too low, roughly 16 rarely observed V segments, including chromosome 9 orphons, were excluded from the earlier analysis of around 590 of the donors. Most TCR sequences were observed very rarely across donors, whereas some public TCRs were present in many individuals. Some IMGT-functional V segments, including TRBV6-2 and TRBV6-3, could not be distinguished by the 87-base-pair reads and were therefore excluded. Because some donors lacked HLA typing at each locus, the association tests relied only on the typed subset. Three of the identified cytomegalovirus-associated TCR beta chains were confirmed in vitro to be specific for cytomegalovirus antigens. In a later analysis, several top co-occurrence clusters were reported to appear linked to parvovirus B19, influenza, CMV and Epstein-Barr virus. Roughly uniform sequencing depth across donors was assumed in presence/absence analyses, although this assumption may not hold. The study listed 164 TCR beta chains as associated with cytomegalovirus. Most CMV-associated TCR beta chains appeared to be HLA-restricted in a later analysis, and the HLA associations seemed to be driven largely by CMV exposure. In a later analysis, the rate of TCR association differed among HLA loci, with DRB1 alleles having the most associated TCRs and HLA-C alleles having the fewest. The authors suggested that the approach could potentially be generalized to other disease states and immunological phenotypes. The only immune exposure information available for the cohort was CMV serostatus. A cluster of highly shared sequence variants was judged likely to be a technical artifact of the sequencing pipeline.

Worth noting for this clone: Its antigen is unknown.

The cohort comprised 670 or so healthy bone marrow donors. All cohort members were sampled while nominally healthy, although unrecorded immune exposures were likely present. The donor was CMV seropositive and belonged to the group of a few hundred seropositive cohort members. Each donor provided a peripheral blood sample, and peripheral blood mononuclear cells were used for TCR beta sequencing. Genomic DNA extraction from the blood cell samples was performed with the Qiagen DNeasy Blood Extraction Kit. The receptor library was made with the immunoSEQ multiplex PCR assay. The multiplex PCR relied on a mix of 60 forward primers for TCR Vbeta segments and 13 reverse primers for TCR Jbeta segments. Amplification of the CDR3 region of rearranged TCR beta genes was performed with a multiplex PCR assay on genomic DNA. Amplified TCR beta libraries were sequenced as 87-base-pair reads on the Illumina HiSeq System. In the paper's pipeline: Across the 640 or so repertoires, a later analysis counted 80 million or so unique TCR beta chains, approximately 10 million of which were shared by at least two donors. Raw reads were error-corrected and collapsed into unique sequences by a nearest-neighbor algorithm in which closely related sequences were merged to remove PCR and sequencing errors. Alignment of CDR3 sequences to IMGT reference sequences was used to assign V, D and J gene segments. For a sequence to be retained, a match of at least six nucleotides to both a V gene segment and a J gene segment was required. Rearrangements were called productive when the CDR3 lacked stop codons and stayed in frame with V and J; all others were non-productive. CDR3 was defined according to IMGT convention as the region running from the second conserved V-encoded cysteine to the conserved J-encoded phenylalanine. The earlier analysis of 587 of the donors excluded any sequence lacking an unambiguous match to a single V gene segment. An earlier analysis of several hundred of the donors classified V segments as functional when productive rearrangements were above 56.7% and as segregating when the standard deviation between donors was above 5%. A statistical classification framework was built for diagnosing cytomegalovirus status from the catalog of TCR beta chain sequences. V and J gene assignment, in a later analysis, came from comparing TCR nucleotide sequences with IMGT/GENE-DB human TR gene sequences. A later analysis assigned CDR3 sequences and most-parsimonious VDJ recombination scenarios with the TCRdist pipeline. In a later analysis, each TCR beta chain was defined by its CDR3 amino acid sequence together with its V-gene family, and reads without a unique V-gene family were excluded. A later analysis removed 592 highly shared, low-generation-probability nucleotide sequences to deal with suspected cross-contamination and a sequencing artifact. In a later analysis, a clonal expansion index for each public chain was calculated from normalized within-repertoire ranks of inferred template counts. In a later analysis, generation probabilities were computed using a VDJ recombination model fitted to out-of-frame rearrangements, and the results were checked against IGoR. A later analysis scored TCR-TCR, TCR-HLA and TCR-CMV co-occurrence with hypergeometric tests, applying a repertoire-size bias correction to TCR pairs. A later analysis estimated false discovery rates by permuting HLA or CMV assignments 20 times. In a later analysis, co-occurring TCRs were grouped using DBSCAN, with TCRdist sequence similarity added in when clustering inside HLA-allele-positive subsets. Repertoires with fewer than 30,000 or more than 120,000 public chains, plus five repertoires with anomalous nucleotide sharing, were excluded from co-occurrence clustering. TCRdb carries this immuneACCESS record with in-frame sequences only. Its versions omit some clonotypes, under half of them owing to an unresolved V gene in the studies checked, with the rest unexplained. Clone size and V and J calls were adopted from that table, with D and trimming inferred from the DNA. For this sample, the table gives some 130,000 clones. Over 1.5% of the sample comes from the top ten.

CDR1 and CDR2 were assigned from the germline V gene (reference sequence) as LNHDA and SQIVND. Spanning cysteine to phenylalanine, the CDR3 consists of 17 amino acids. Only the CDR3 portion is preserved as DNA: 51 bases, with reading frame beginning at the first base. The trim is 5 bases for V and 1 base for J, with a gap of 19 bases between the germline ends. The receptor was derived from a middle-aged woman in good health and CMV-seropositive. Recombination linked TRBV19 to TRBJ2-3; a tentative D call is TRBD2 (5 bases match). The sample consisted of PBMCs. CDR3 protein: CASSPGGLLNRTDTQYF. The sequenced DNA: TGTGCCAGTAGTCCGGGCGGGCTACTCAACCGCACAGATACGCAGTATTTT.